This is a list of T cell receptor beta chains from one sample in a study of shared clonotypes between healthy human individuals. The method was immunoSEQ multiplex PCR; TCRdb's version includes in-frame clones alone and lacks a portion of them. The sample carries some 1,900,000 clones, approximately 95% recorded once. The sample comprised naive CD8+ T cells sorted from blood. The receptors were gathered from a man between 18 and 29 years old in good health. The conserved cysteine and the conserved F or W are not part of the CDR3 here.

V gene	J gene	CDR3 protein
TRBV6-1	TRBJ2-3	ASSEWRGGDTDTQY
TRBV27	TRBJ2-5	ASSLGGGGETQY
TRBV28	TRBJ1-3	ASRDYVSSGNTIY
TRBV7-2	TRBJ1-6	ASALGGGISDSPLH
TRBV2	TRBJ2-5	ASRRGQGPQETQY
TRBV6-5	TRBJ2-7	ASSVGRAGYEQY
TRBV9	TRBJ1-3	ASSPRWQGSGNTIY
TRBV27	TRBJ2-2	ASSFGGTGELF
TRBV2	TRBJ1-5	ATRTGAINQPQH
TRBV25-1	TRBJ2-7	ASREPGGAHEQY
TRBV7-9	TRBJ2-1	ASSAGTGDWGNEQF
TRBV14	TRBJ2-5	ASSLNTGLAVETQY
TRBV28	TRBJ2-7	ASSRLGAGERNEQY
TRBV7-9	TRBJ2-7	ASSGEGGDYEQY
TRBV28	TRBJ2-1	ASSSLAGGTLNEQF
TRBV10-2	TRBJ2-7	ASSESGGQGWRSYEQY
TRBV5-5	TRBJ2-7	ASSSLDRTYEQY
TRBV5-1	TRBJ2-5	ASSLGLAGVGWETQY
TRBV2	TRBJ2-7	ASRGVGEAYEQY
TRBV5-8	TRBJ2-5	ASTPGQGSEETQY
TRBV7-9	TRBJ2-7	ASSPGDRSYEQY
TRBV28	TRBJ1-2	ASRTTENYGYT
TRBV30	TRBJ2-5	ACEGWRERETQY
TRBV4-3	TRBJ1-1	ASSQVRDTEAF
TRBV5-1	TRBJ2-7	ASSAPANSYEQY
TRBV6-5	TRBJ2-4	ASSQGDIQY
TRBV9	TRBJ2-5	ASSPRGGEETQY
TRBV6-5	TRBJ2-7	ASSYSGQGTYEQY
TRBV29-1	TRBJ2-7	SVEVAGRITYEQY
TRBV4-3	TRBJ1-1	ASSQVGVGVTEAF
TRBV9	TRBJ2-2	ASSGGYSPTGELF
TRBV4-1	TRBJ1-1	ASSQVGGEAF
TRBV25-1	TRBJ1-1	ASSDRQSEKGGEAF
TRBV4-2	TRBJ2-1	ASRGIAGVNEQF
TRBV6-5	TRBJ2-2	ASSYGGATGELF
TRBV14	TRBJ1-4	ASSQAGGTNEKLF
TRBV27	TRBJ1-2	ASSLYWDYGYT
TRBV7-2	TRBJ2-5	ASSTYGQGVGETQY
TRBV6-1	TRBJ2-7	ASLTGRGWSYEQY
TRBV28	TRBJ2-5	ASSTNPPEQETQY
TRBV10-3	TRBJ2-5	AIKDYQETQY
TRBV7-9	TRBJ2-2	ASTLGGPRTGELF
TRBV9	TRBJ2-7	ASSRTDSYEQY
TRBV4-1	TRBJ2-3	ASSQGNFGGIDTQY
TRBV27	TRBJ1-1	ASSSGQGALAEAF
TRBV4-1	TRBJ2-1	ASSQDLRPYYNEQF
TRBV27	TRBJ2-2	ASSLPSGGAGGELF
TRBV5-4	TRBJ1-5	ASSFQDNQPQH
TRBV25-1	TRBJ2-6	ASRETGSGANVLT
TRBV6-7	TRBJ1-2	ASSFPGGLDGYT
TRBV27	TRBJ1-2	ASSLGTGVFDNYGYT
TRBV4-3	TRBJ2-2	ASSQDSPNTGELF
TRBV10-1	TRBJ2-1	ASSEFRSSGRDNEQF
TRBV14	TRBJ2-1	ASSQDFGTSGNVEQF
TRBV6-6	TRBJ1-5	ASSPEGTSNQPQH